This T cell receptor beta chain was sequenced for a study of shared clonotypes between healthy human individuals. Remarks on this clone: The identical CDR3 is also encoded by other nucleotide sequences in the sample.

V was clipped by 3 bases and J by 2 bases, with 11 bases between them. CDR1 and CDR2 from the germline V gene are KGHSH and LQKENI. This CDR3 contains 14 residues. Here immunoSEQ multiplex PCR was the method, and the copy in TCRdb shows in-frame clones only, minus some. The repertoire holds about 1 million clones, with about 70% as singletons. The study enrolled healthy HIV-negative adults without recent acute infections or vaccinations as donors. The sequence came from a man between 18 and 35 years old in good health. The V call is TRBV18, the J call TRBJ2-7; perhaps D is TRBD1 or TRBD2 (5 bases each). Sequencing was carried out using memory CD4+ T cells sorted from blood. Sample subset: CD45RA-negative fraction. The CDR3 DNA reads as TGTGCCAGCTCACCGGGACGGGGAACCTACGAGCAGTACTTC. Residues: CASSPGRGTYEQYF.